Following are 17 T cell receptor beta chains from one sample sequenced in a study of blood T cell repertoires in COVID-19. TCRdb's copy holds only in-frame clones and misses some; the assay was immunoSEQ multiplex PCR. The sample lists under 400,000 clones, more than 70% occurring once. The sequenced sample was peripheral blood. These receptors all come from a woman in her thirties with COVID-19, enrolled during active disease.

The chain couples TRBV10-3 to TRBJ1-2; D is perhaps TRBD1 (6 bases). V shed 2 bases and J shed 6 bases, with 13 bases lying between them. The germline V gene encodes CDR1 ENHRY and CDR2 SYGVKD. The CDR3 is made up of 14 amino acids. CDR3 protein: CAISELGTGNGYTF. In DNA, the CDR3 is TGTGCCATCAGTGAGCTTGGCACAGGGAATGGCTACACCTTC.

This rearrangement joins TRBV25-1 to TRBJ2-3; TRBD1 matches 8 bases. V lost 7 bases and J lost 1; bases outside the gene matches: 1. CDR1 is MGHDK, CDR2 SYGVNS, per germline. The CDR3 contains 13 residues. CDR3 amino acids: CASTGGGTDTQYF. The CDR3 coding sequence is TGTGCCAGCACAGGGGGCGGCACAGATACGCAGTATTTT.

The chain couples TRBV3-1 (or the pseudogene TRBV3-2) to TRBJ1-1; perhaps TRBD1 as D (5 bases). The CDR3 sequence is 14 residues long. Between the trimmed V and J ends, which lost 0 bases and 5 bases, there was a span of 10 bases. CDR1 and CDR2 from the germline V gene are LGHDT and YNNKEL (reference sequence). CDR3 region: CASSQDAGGTEAFF. The DNA of the CDR3 is TGTGCCAGCAGCCAAGATGCCGGGGGGACTGAAGCTTTCTTT.

The rearrangement links TRBV10-3 to TRBJ2-2; maybe TRBD2 (5 bases). CDR1 is ENHRY and CDR2 is SYGVKD in the germline V gene. With 7 bases removed from V and 7 bases from J, the gap between germline ends came to 13 bases. The CDR3 is made up of 13 amino acids. The CDR3, as DNA: TGTGCCATCAACCCGGGGTTGGTCGGGGAGCTGTTTTTT. As protein: CAINPGLVGELFF.

The chain carries TRBV5-8 and TRBJ2-2; a weak D match, TRBD1 (6 bases). Trimming removed 0 bases at V and 0 bases at J, with 9 bases between. CDR3 length: 16 amino acids. The germline V gene encodes CDR1 SGHTS and CDR2 YDEGEE. Here the CDR3 reads CASSLGSGANTGELFF. Here the CDR3 DNA reads TGTGCCAGCAGCTTGGGGTCAGGGGCGAACACCGGGGAGCTGTTTTTT. The full variable domain, in which reference TRBV5-8 and TRBJ2-2 provide the parts outside the CDR3, is EAGVTQSPTHLIKTRGQQATLRCSPISGHTSVYWYQQALGLGLQFLLWYDEGEERNRGNFPPRFSGRQFPNYSSELNVNALELEDSALYLCASSLGSGANTGELFFGEGSRLTVL.

This sequence joins TRBV7-8 and TRBJ2-1; TRBD1 matches at 7 bases. This CDR3 region has 15 residues. Germline-derived CDR1 and CDR2 are SGHVS and FQNEAQ. Trimming took 2 bases from V and 5 from J; bases not matched to a gene: 6. The CDR3 region has the DNA TGTGCCAGCAGCTTAACGACAGGGTGGGACAATGAGCAGTTCTTC. Its protein is CASSLTTGWDNEQFF.

The V call is TRBV28, the J call TRBJ1-3; tentative D call: TRBD1 (6 bases). From germline, CDR1 is MDHEN and CDR2 SYDVKM. The V gene lost 8 bases and the J gene lost 3 bases, with 17 bases spanning the gap. CDR3 length: 15 amino acids. The CDR3 reads CASGTGSSFGNTIYF. The CDR3 coding sequence is TGTGCCAGCGGTACAGGGAGTAGTTTTGGAAACACCATATATTTT. The entire variable domain, with the rest obtained from reference TRBV28 and TRBJ1-3, is as follows: DVKVTQSSRYLVKRTGEKVFLECVQDMDHENMFWYRQDPGLGLRLIYFSYDVKMKEKGDIPEGYSVSREKKERFSLILESASTNQTSMYLCASGTGSSFGNTIYFGEGSWLTVV.

The rearrangement joins TRBV30 to TRBJ2-3; 9 bases match TRBD2. CDR1 GTSNPN and CDR2 SVGIG come from the germline V gene (reference sequence). This CDR3 region has 15 residues. V was clipped by 4 bases and J by 4 bases; unmatched bases: 9. CDR3 nucleotide sequence: TGTGCCTGGAAGTTAGCTGGCGGGGGGGCAGATACGCAGTATTTT. This gives the protein CAWKLAGGGADTQYF. Combining the CDR3 with reference TRBV30 and TRBJ2-3 gives the whole variable domain SQTIHQWPATLVQPVGSPLSLECTVEGTSNPNLYWYRQAAGRGLQLLFYSVGIGQISSEVPQNLSASRPQDRQFILSSKKLLLSDSGFYLCAWKLAGGGADTQYFGPGTRLTVL.

CDR3: CASRDDRDRDTQYF. The CDR3 DNA reads as TGTGCCAGCAGGGACGACAGGGACAGAGATACGCAGTATTTT. The chain recombines TRBV11-2 with TRBJ2-3, with 7 positions matching TRBD1. V dropped 6 bases and J dropped 5; count of bases not matched to a gene: 8. The germline V gene encodes CDR1 SGHAT and CDR2 FQNNGV. CDR3 length: 14 amino acids. The complete variable domain, with remaining parts taken from reference TRBV11-2 and TRBJ2-3, reads EAGVAQSPRYKIIEKRQSVAFWCNPISGHATLYWYQQILGQGPKLLIQFQNNGVVDDSQLPKDRFSAERLKGVDSTLKIQPAKLEDSAVYLCASRDDRDRDTQYFGPGTRLTVL.

The J gene is TRBJ2-2, the V gene TRBV5-4, with TRBD1 matching 12 bases. The V gene end was trimmed by 0 bases and the J gene end by 6 bases; junction bases not matched to a gene: 6. The CDR3 consists of 17 residues. CDR1 and CDR2 (germline): SGHNT, YYREEE (reference sequence). CDR3 bases: TGTGCCAGCAGCTTGGGACCGGGACAGGGGGCTTCCGGGGAGCTGTTTTTT. Protein sequence: CASSLGPGQGASGELFF. Drawing the rest from reference TRBV5-4 and TRBJ2-2, the complete variable domain is ETGVTQSPTHLIKTRGQQVTLRCSSQSGHNTVSWYQQALGQGPQFIFQYYREEENGRGNFPPRFSGLQFPNYSSELNVNALELDDSALYLCASSLGPGQGASGELFFGEGSRLTVL.

This chain connects TRBV2 to TRBJ2-7; D is ambiguous. The length of the CDR3 is 12 residues. Trimming stripped 3 bases from V and 1 base from J, with 4 bases between. Looked up from germline, CDR1 is SNHLY and CDR2 is FYNNEI. The CDR3 DNA is TGTGCCAGCAGTGACAGATCCTACGAGCAGTACTTC. Translated: CASSDRSYEQYF.

J is TRBJ1-4 and V is TRBV10-3; no reliable D call. Deletions cut 4 bases from V and 8 bases from J, with 11 bases between. Germline loops: CDR1 ENHRY, CDR2 SYGVKD. This CDR3 has 13 residues. The CDR3 reads CAISARSGEKLFF. The CDR3 DNA follows: TGTGCCATCAGTGCCCGGAGCGGGGAAAAACTGTTTTTT.

This clone has more than one count but fewer than ten. Distinct nucleotide sequences in the sample also encode this CDR3. The chain employs TRBV6-5 and TRBJ1-1; a possible D gene is TRBD1 (5 bases). This CDR3 has 12 amino acids. Trimming removed 5 bases at V and 2 bases at J, with 6 bases between. Per germline, CDR1 MNHEY and CDR2 SVGAGI. The CDR3 DNA follows: TGTGCCAGCAGTAGGGGTAACACTGAAGCTTTCTTT. This gives the protein CASSRGNTEAFF.

The sample holds many counts of this clone. This chain joins TRBV6-4 and TRBJ2-1, with 10 bases lining up with TRBD2. This CDR3 is built from 15 residues. CDR1 and CDR2 from the germline V gene are MRHNA and SNTAGT. Trimming removed 8 bases from V and 9 bases from J; junction bases left unmatched: 13. The CDR3 loop reads CASSAGTSDVGEQFF. Written as DNA, the CDR3 is TGTGCCAGCTCGGCCGGGACTAGCGACGTTGGTGAGCAGTTCTTC.

The chain employs TRBV7-9 and TRBJ2-7; 10 bases are shared with TRBD1. The CDR3 is made up of 16 amino acids. V gave up 4 bases and J gave up 4 bases; unmatched junction bases: 10. CDR1 is SEHNR and CDR2 is FQNEAQ in the germline V gene (reference sequence). CDR3 sequence: CASSYLGTGDYYEQYF. The CDR3 DNA follows: TGTGCCAGCAGCTACCTCGGGACAGGGGACTATTACGAGCAGTACTTC.

The chain joins TRBV13 to TRBJ2-7, with D perhaps matching TRBD2 (5 bases). V dropped 3 bases and J dropped 5 bases, with 11 bases sitting between them. CDR1 is PRHDT, CDR2 FYEKMQ, per germline (reference sequence). This CDR3 contains 13 residues. The chain's CDR3 is CASSFPLRDEQYF. The CDR3, as DNA: TGTGCCAGCAGCTTTCCCTTGCGGGACGAGCAGTACTTC.

J is TRBJ2-1 and V is TRBV7-8; a weak D match, TRBD2 (6 bases). Germline lookup yields CDR1 SGHVS and CDR2 FQNEAQ. The CDR3 consists of 15 residues. Trimming took 3 bases from V and 2 from J, leaving 11 bases between them. DNA of the CDR3: TGTGCCAGCAGCTTCACAGCGGGCGCCTACAATGAGCAGTTCTTC. Amino acids: CASSFTAGAYNEQFF.